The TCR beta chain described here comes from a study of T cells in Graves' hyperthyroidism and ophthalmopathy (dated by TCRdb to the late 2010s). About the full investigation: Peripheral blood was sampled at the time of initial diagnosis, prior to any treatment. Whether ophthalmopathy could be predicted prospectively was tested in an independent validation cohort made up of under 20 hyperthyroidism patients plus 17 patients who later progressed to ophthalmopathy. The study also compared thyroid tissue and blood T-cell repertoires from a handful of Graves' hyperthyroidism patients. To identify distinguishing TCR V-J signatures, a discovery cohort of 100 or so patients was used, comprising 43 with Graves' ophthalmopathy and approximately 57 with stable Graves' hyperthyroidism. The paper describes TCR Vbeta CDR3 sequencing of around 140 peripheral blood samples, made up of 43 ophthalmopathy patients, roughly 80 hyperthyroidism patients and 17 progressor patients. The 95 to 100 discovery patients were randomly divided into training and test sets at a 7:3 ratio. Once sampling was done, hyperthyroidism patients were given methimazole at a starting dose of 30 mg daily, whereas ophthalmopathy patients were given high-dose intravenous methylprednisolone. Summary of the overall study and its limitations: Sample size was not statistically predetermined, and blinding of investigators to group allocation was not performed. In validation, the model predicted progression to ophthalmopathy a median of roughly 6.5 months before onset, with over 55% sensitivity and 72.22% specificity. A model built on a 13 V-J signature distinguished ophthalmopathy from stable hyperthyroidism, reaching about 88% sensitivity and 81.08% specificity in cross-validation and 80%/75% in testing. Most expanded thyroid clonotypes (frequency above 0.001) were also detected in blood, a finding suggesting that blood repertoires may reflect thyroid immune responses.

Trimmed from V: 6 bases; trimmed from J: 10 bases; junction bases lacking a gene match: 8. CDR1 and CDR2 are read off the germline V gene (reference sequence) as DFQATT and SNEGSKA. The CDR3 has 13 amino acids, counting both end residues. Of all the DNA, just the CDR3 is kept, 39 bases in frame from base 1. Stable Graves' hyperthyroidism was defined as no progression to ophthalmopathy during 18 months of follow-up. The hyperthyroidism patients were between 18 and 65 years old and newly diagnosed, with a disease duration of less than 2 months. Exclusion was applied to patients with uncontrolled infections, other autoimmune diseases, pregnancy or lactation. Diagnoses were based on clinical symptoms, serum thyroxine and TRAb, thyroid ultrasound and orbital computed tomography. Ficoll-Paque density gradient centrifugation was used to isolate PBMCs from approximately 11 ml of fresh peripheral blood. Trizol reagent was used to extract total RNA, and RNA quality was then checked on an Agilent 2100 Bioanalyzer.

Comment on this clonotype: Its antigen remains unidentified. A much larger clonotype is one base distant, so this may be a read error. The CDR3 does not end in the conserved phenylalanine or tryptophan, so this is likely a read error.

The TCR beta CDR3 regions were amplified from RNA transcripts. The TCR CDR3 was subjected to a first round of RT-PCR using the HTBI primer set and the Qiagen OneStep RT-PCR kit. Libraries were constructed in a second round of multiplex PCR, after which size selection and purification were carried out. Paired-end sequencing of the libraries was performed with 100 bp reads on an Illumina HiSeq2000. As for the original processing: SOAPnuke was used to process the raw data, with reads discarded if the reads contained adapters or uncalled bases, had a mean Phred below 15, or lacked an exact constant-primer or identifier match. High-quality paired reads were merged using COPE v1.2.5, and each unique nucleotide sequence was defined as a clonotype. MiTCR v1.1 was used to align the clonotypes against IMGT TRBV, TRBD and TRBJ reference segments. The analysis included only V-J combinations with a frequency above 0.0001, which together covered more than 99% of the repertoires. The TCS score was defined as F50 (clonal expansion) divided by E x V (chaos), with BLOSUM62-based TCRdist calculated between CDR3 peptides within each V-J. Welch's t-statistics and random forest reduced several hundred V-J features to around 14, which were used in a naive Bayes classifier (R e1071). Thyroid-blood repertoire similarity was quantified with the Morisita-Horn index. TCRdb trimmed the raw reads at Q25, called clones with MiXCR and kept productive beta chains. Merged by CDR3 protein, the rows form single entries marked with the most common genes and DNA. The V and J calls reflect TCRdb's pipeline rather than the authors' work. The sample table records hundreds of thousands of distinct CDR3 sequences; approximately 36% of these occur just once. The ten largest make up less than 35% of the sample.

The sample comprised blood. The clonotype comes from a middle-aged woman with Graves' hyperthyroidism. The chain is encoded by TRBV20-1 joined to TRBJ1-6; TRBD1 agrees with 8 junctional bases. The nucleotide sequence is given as TGCAGTGCCCGGACAGGGTCGTTGTCACCCCTCCACCTT. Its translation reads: CSARTGSLSPLHL.